This record covers a single T cell receptor (beta chain). Its antigen remains undetermined. No clone much larger than this one lies a single base away; base qualities are absent. The CDR3 numbers 15 residues from cysteine through phenylalanine. Only the CDR3 region is kept as DNA, spanning 45 bases read in frame from base 1. The germline ends are 13 bases apart after V is trimmed by 3 bases and J by 0 bases. CDR1 and CDR2 are drawn from the germline V gene: SGDLS, YYNGEE. The sample belongs to a study of blood T cell repertoires in COVID-19 (dated by TCRdb to the early 2020s). Some background on the complete study: Samples covering the acute and convalescent phases of COVID-19 were provided by collaborators in the United States, Italy and Spain. The prospective study material was composed of cDNA or gDNA derived from T cells, B-cell-depleted T cells, or PBMCs. Subjects who had been exposed to COVID-19, were actively infected with it, or had recovered from it provided the deeply sampled blood TCRbeta repertoires that made up the dataset. The repertoires were made available in a free public database intended to serve as a resource for research on the immune response to SARS-CoV-2. Samples were obtained from the ongoing ImmuneRACE study (first 160 participants) and from 1,254 subjects provided by 6 global collaborators. Nearly every sample came with metadata listing a de-identified subject ID, COVID-19 status, age in years and sex. Where available, HLA class I and class II types were obtained from metadata supplied by the sample provider rather than from assay-based typing.

TCRbeta CDR3 regions were amplified from genomic DNA using the immunoSEQ Assay, a bias-controlled multiplex PCR. The paper's data handling went like this. Nucleated cell counts per sample were estimated from amplification of reference gene primers within the assay. To quantify the absolute abundance of each unique TCRbeta CDR3 rearrangement, sequence reads were collapsed and filtered. Productive Simpson clonality was computed per sample as the square root of Simpson's diversity index over productive rearrangements. The table was pulled from immuneACCESS by TCRdb, which kept in-frame rearrangements only. Such tables lose some clones; where checked, under half of the loss comes from unresolved V genes, and the rest has no known cause. V and J calls and clone size are as listed in that table; D and trimming were resolved from the DNA. The sample yields under 200,000 clones; 70% to 90% were counted once. Around 6% of the sample is in the top ten clones.

General conclusions and limits of the study: Clinical and demographic metadata were provided uncurated, with the amount varying by source and participant.

Each collaborating institution followed its own protocols to collect whole blood in K2EDTA tubes. For TCRbeta analysis, collaborator samples were shipped as frozen whole blood, as isolated PBMCs, or as DNA extracted from either sample type. The TCR was taken from a man between 40 and 49 years old with active or convalescent COVID-19. Sequencing was performed on peripheral blood. The chain is made from TRBV9 and TRBJ2-7; the D gene is possibly TRBD2, with 6 bases matching. CDR3 protein: CASSEGLPSSYEQYF. The DNA sequence is as follows: TGTGCCAGCAGCGAGGGACTCCCGAGCTCCTACGAGCAGTACTTC. Full variable domain (CDR3 extended with the reference TRBV9 and TRBJ2-7 proteins): DSGVTQTPKHLITATGQRVTLRCSPRSGDLSVYWYQQSLDQGLQFLIQYYNGEERAKGNILERFSAQQFPDLHSELNLSSLELGDSALYFCASSEGLPSSYEQYFGPGTRLTVT.